Listed here are 9 T cell receptor beta chains from one sample, sequenced in a study of T cell responses to AZD1222 COVID-19 vaccine. Clones were sequenced by immunoSEQ multiplex PCR, and TCRdb holds only the in-frame ones, with some missing. Here the sample spans roughly 110,000 clones, around 81% being singletons. Sequencing was performed on peripheral blood, taken on day 0 of AZD1222 vaccination. The receptor source for this set is an adult in good health.

This chain joins TRBV13 and TRBJ2-1; D ambiguous. This CDR3 is built from 12 residues. Germline V gene lookup returns CDR1 PRHDT and CDR2 FYEKMQ (reference sequence). Trimming shortened V by 0 bases and J by 10 bases, and 7 bases separated the two germline ends. DNA for the CDR3: TGTGCCAGCAGCTTAGGAGGGTGGGAGCAGTTCTTC. This codes for CASSLGGWEQFF.

The gene calls are TRBV19 and TRBJ2-7, with 8 bases aligning to TRBD1. Germline values: CDR1 LNHDA, CDR2 SQIVND (reference sequence). The CDR3 has 16 residues. The V gene end was trimmed by 1 base and the J gene end by 2 bases; junction bases not matched to a gene: 7. The CDR3 sequence is CASSIGAGTGAYEQYF. The DNA of the CDR3 is TGTGCCAGTAGTATAGGAGCCGGGACAGGCGCCTACGAGCAGTACTTC.

The chain combines TRBV7-3 with TRBJ2-5; 7 bases are a match to TRBD1. Trimming cost V 5 bases and J 5 bases; bases outside gene matches: 5. This CDR3 comprises 13 residues. Germline-derived CDR1 and CDR2 are SGHTA and FQGTGA. Written as DNA, the CDR3 is TGTGCCAGCAGCCAAGGGGGCTGGGAGACCCAGTACTTC. Residues: CASSQGGWETQYF.

The V and J genes are TRBV7-2 and TRBJ2-7; 9 bases map to TRBD1. Trimming cost V 3 bases and J 3 bases; bases outside gene matches: 6. Germline V gene sequence: CDR1 SGHTA, CDR2 FQGNSA. This CDR3 comprises 15 residues. The CDR3 is CASSLDRDRVYEQYF. CDR3 sequence (DNA): TGTGCCAGCAGCTTGGACCGGGACAGGGTCTACGAGCAGTACTTC. The whole variable domain, remainder taken from reference TRBV7-2 and TRBJ2-7, is GAGVSQSPSNKVTEKGKDVELRCDPISGHTALYWYRQSLGQGLEFLIYFQGNSAPDKSGLPSDRFSAERTGGSVSTLTIQRTQQEDSAVYLCASSLDRDRVYEQYFGPGTRLTVT.

The chain has TRBV14 and TRBJ2-3, with 13 bases that match TRBD2. Germline CDR1 reads SGHDN; CDR2 reads FVKESK. Germline trimming cut 9 bases from V and 0 bases from J; bases unmatched to any gene: 9. The CDR3 covers 17 residues. The CDR3 coding sequence is TGTGCCAGTTCCGGGACTAGCGGGGTAGAGAGCACAGATACGCAGTATTTT. It encodes CASSGTSGVESTDTQYF.

The chain links TRBV28 to TRBJ1-4; weak D call: TRBD1 (5 bases). Germline V gives CDR1 MDHEN, CDR2 SYDVKM. The CDR3 covers 16 residues. V lost 7 bases, J lost 3 bases, and 18 bases lay in between. This CDR3 reads CASTSLGGGSNEKLFF. For the CDR3, the DNA is TGTGCCAGCACCTCTTTGGGGGGAGGGTCTAATGAAAAACTGTTTTTT.

This chain connects TRBV7-2 to TRBJ2-7; weak D call: TRBD2 (6 bases). Germline V gene data show CDR1 as SGHTA and CDR2 as FQGNSA. The CDR3 is 15 residues long. V lost 1 base, J lost 6 bases, and 16 bases lay in between. DNA of the CDR3: TGTGCCAGCAGCTTAGTGCGGGGATCGCGTATCGAGCAGTACTTC. It yields the protein CASSLVRGSRIEQYF.

This clone was counted a single time. The gene calls are TRBV5-1 and TRBJ2-7; D may match TRBD1 or TRBD2 (7 bases each). CDR1 SGHRS and CDR2 YFSETQ come from the germline V gene. The V gene lost 3 bases and the J gene lost 2 bases, with 12 bases spanning the gap. This CDR3 contains 14 residues. The chain's CDR3 is CASSSGGGPYEQYF. CDR3 nucleotides: TGCGCCAGCAGCTCAGGGGGAGGGCCCTACGAGCAGTACTTC.

This CDR3 is CASSPGQGDRANEKLFF. The CDR3 bases are TGTGCCAGCAGCCCGGGACAGGGCGACAGGGCTAATGAAAAACTGTTTTTT. The J gene is TRBJ1-4, the V gene TRBV7-8; 9 positions match TRBD1. Germline V gene data show CDR1 as SGHVS and CDR2 as FQNEAQ. This CDR3 contains 17 residues. V dropped 5 bases and J dropped 3; count of bases not matched to a gene: 10.